This T cell receptor beta chain was documented in a study of shared clonotypes between healthy human individuals. Healthy HIV-negative adults without recent acute infections or vaccinations served as donors. The CDR3 has 16 amino acids. Per germline, CDR1 GTSNPN and CDR2 SVGIG (reference sequence). V gave up 1 base and J gave up 5 bases, with 17 bases separating them. At the deep level, the assay was run. Amplification in unsorted PBMC replicate PCRs started from roughly 330 ng DNA, which equals about 33,000 T cell genomes. Original processing methods: Junction-only sequences without quality scores came from ImmunoSEQ, so filtering differed. Sequencing was performed with immunoSEQ multiplex PCR; in TCRdb, only in-frame clones are kept and a portion is missing. That table is the source of V, J and clone size, and D and trimming were worked out from the DNA. The table shows hundreds of thousands of clones, with roughly 79% occurring only once.

The rearrangement links TRBV30 to TRBJ1-4; D is perhaps TRBD1 (6 bases). The sequence was obtained from a middle-aged woman in good health. Some clones in this sample may be carry-over from other donors' samples. Input material: PBMCs. The CDR3 spells CAWSAILGRGNEKLFF. CDR3 sequence (DNA): TGTGCCTGGAGTGCTATCTTGGGCAGGGGAAATGAAAAACTGTTTTTT.